Listed here are 23 T cell receptor beta chains from one sample, sequenced in a study of human T cells and chemical hapten exposure. One entry per CDR3 protein results from TCRdb running MiXCR on the RACE reads. The sample holds 120,000 to 150,000 distinct CDR3 sequences, approximately 12% seen once. Described time point: patch test 2, 6 weeks after DPC sensitization. As for treatment: therapeutic diphenylcyclopropenone sensitization with weekly scalp DPC. The source material was whole blood, sampled in connection with sensitization to the hapten diphenylcyclopropenone (DPC). The receptors shown here come from a woman aged 50 to 60 with alopecia areata. Some clones in this sample may be carry-over from other donors' samples.

The J gene is TRBJ1-5, the V gene TRBV30; TRBD1 is a possible D gene (5 bases). There are 15 residues in the CDR3. Germline CDR1 and CDR2: GTSNPN and SVGIG (reference sequence). V was shortened by 4 bases and J by 0 bases, with 13 bases between the two germline ends. The CDR3 loop reads CAWTLGGHSNQPQHF. The CDR3 nucleotides read TGTGCCTGGACCCTGGGAGGACATAGCAATCAGCCCCAGCATTTT.

This clonotype was observed many times. This chain links TRBV6-1 with TRBJ1-1; D not resolved. Germline V lookup: CDR1 MNHNS, CDR2 SASEGT. Trimming took off 6 bases at V and 2 bases at J, with 16 bases between the two ends. The CDR3 length is 15 residues. This CDR3 is CASRATDTPNTEAFF. Here the CDR3 DNA reads TGTGCCAGCAGGGCGACGGATACCCCTAACACTGAAGCTTTCTTT.

This clonotype was seen many times. The V call is TRBV11-2, the J call TRBJ2-5; tentative D call: TRBD1 (6 bases). The ends were cut back, 3 bases at V and 1 base at J, with 12 bases in the middle. The CDR3 extends over 15 amino acids. Germline lookup yields CDR1 SGHAT and CDR2 FQNNGV. The CDR3 region has the DNA TGTGCCAGCAGCTTCAGTACAGGGTCCCAAGAGACCCAGTACTTC. It encodes CASSFSTGSQETQYF.

The chain combines TRBV4-1 with TRBJ2-4; D may be TRBD1 (5 bases). Germline V gives CDR1 MGHRA, CDR2 YSYEKL. V was shortened by 0 bases and J by 0 bases, with 9 bases between the two germline ends. This CDR3 has 16 residues. CDR3 sequence reads: CASSQEGALAKNIQYF. CDR3 bases: TGCGCCAGCAGCCAAGAAGGGGCCCTAGCCAAAAACATTCAGTACTTC.

The rearrangement joins TRBV2 to TRBJ2-2; the D gene is possibly TRBD2 (5 bases). CDR1 is SNHLY and CDR2 is FYNNEI in the germline V gene. This CDR3 comprises 14 residues. V was clipped by 7 bases and J by 5 bases, with 14 bases between them. In nucleotides, the CDR3 is TGTGCCAGCATATACGGACTTGCTACCGGGGAGCTGTTTTTT. Translation: CASIYGLATGELFF.

The rearrangement uses TRBV7-3 and TRBJ2-3; 9 bases line up with TRBD2. The CDR3 has 19 amino acids. J was trimmed by 1 base and V by 4 bases; bases with no gene match: 15. Per germline, CDR1 SGHTA and CDR2 FQGTGA. The CDR3 DNA reads TGTGCCAGCAGCTCGTCCGGGACTAGCCGGAGCTTGGGCACAGATACGCAGTATTTT. Translating gives CASSSSGTSRSLGTDTQYF. The variable domain in full, with the rest retrieved from reference TRBV7-3 and TRBJ2-3, is GAGVSQTPSNKVTEKGKYVELRCDPISGHTALYWYRQSLGQGPEFLIYFQGTGAADDSGLPNDRFFAVRPEGSVSTLKIQRTERGDSAVYLCASSSSGTSRSLGTDTQYFGPGTRLTVL.

This clonotype was recorded a few times. The rearrangement joins TRBV10-3 to TRBJ2-1, with D possibly called TRBD1 or TRBD2 (6 bases each). The germline gives CDR1 ENHRY, CDR2 SYGVKD. V shed 7 bases and J shed 5 bases, with 12 bases lying between them. The CDR3 loop spans 13 amino acids. CDR3 region: CAIKGGSDNEQFF. CDR3 sequence (DNA): TGTGCCATCAAAGGGGGGTCGGACAATGAGCAGTTCTTC.

The chain employs TRBV6-2 or TRBV6-3 and TRBJ2-6; D unresolved. Germline CDR1 reads MNHEY; CDR2 reads SVGEGT. This CDR3 comprises 11 residues. Between the trimmed V and J ends, which lost 0 bases and 12 bases, there was a span of 3 bases. This CDR3 reads CASSYSTVLTF. DNA for the CDR3: TGTGCCAGCAGTTACTCGACCGTCCTGACTTTC.

The V and J genes are TRBV10-2 and TRBJ2-7; tentatively, D is TRBD1 (6 bases). Germline CDR1 is WSHSY and CDR2 is SAAADI. V lost 9 bases and J 1 base, leaving 7 bases between the germline ends. This CDR3 has 11 amino acids. CDR3 coding DNA: TGCGCCAGTGGACAGTCCTACGAGCAGTACTTC. Amino acid sequence: CASGQSYEQYF.

The V gene is TRBV7-6, the J gene TRBJ2-2; 8 bases agree with TRBD2. The CDR3 is 16 residues long. With V trimmed by 1 base and J by 5 bases, 6 bases remained unmatched. Germline assignment: CDR1 SGHVS and CDR2 FNYEAQ. CDR3 amino acids: CASSLVAAGGTGELFF. The CDR3 nucleotides read TGTGCCAGCAGCTTAGTCGCGGCGGGAGGAACCGGGGAGCTGTTTTTT.

With respect to this clonotype: Possible read error: a much larger clone is one base away. The chain uses TRBV27 and TRBJ2-7, with D perhaps assigned TRBD1 or TRBD2 (5 bases each). V lost 4 bases and J lost 3, with 13 bases in between. The CDR3 contains 14 residues. CDR1 and CDR2 from the germline V gene are MNHEY and SMNVEV (reference sequence). This chain's CDR3 is CASSSGTACYEQYF. In DNA, the CDR3 is TGTGCCAGCAGTTCCGGGACGGCATGCTACGAGCAGTACTTC.

The chain employs TRBV12-5 and TRBJ2-2; weak D call: TRBD1 (6 bases). From germline, CDR1 is LGHNT and CDR2 FRNRAP. Deletions cut 5 bases from V and 2 bases from J, with 12 bases between. The CDR3 runs 15 residues. For the CDR3, the DNA is TGTGCTAGTGGTCCGATACAGGGTAACACCGGGGAGCTGTTTTTT. Protein sequence: CASGPIQGNTGELFF.

Only a few counts were recorded for this clonotype. The chain links TRBV7-2 to TRBJ2-7, with 7 bases fitting TRBD1. The V segment lost 1 base and the J segment 5 bases; nucleotides outside the gene matches: 8. The CDR3 covers 15 residues. The germline gives CDR1 SGHTA, CDR2 FQGNSA. This CDR3 reads CASSLVSTGLHEQYF. The CDR3 coding sequence is TGTGCCAGCAGCTTAGTCTCGACAGGGCTCCACGAGCAGTACTTC.

This rearrangement joins TRBV30 to TRBJ2-2, with D perhaps given as TRBD1 or TRBD2 (5 bases each). CDR1 and CDR2 from the germline V gene are GTSNPN and SVGIG (reference sequence). Trimming cost V 3 bases and J 0 bases, with 11 bases left between them. CDR3 length: 15 amino acids. The CDR3 coding sequence is TGTGCCTGGAGAGCGGACACGACGAACACCGGGGAGCTGTTTTTT. This sequence encodes CAWRADTTNTGELFF.

V is TRBV6-5 and J is TRBJ2-7; the D gene is possibly TRBD2 (6 bases). CDR3 length: 16 residues. CDR1 is MNHEY, CDR2 SVGAGI, per germline. V was pared by 6 bases and J by 0 bases, with 18 bases between. The CDR3 spells CASSPTGVASSYEQYF. CDR3 DNA: TGTGCCAGCAGCCCGACGGGGGTGGCGAGCTCCTACGAGCAGTACTTC.

This clonotype occurred many times. V is TRBV20-1 and J is TRBJ1-2; no clear D gene. This CDR3 spans 10 amino acids. Trimming removed 0 bases at V and 8 bases at J, with 4 bases between. Germline CDR1 is DFQATT and CDR2 is SNEGSKA (reference sequence). CDR3 sequence (DNA): TGCAGTGCTAGAGATGGGGGCTACACCTTC. It is translated as CSARDGGYTF.

The table lists this clonotype with many counts. V is TRBV21-1 and J is TRBJ2-5; the D call in the table, TRBD2, was not verified against the DNA. TRBV21-1 is deemed a pseudogene. The CDR3 consists of 15 residues. The CDR3 bases are TGTGCCAGCAGCAAAGAGAAGCGGGAGCAAGAGACCCAGTACTTC. Translating it yields CASSKEKREQETQYF.

CDR3 loop: CASSPADLLGLPTEAFF. CDR3 sequence (DNA): TGTGCCAGCTCACCAGCGGATCTCTTGGGGCTACCCACTGAAGCTTTCTTT. V is TRBV18 and J is TRBJ1-1; a weak D match, TRBD1 (5 bases). The V gene's germline CDR1 is KGHSH and CDR2 LQKENI. V lost 2 bases, J lost 4 bases, and 20 bases lay in between. The CDR3 has 17 residues.

The chain uses TRBV4-1 and TRBJ1-5, with 8 bases identical to TRBD1. This CDR3 has 16 amino acids. Losses at the gene ends were 0 bases for V and 1 base for J; bases not matched to a gene: 2. CDR1 and CDR2 (germline): MGHRA, YSYEKL. The CDR3 coding sequence is TGCGCCAGCAGCCAAGATGGGGACAGGAGCAATCAGCCCCAGCATTTT. It is translated as CASSQDGDRSNQPQHF.

As concerns this clonotype: A much larger clone differs from this one at a single base, so this may be a read error. The chain couples TRBV20-1 to TRBJ2-7, with TRBD2 identical over 7 bases. The CDR3 is made up of 15 amino acids. Germline CDR1 DFQATT, CDR2 SNEGSKA (reference sequence). CDR3 DNA sequence: TGCAGTGCTAAATTCGCGGCTAGCGGAAACTACGAGCAGAACTTC. Amino acids: CSAKFAASGNYEQNF.

This clonotype was recorded many times. V and J are TRBV11-2 and TRBJ2-6; possible D gene TRBD1, 6 bases. Germline V gene data show CDR1 as SGHAT and CDR2 as FQNNGV. The CDR3 is 19 residues long. Trimming pared 0 bases from V and 0 bases from J, leaving 15 bases between. The CDR3 region is CASSLDGTGLSSGANVLTF. The CDR3, as DNA: TGTGCCAGCAGCTTAGATGGCACAGGGCTTTCCTCTGGGGCCAACGTCCTGACTTTC.

Many counts were recorded for this clonotype. The V call is TRBV7-9, the J call TRBJ1-4; 7 bases match TRBD1. CDR1 SEHNR and CDR2 FQNEAQ come from the germline V gene (reference sequence). V trimming: 4 bases; J trimming: 8 bases; junction bases outside the gene matches: 7. The CDR3 loop spans 14 amino acids. CDR3 sequence: CASSSGQRREKLFF. The CDR3 region has the DNA TGTGCCAGCAGCTCGGGACAGAGGAGGGAAAAACTGTTTTTT.

V usage is TRBV29-1 and J usage is TRBJ2-3, with 8 bases that match TRBD2. Trimming removed 7 bases from V and 0 bases from J; junction bases left unmatched: 6. This CDR3 has 14 residues. Looked up from germline, CDR1 is SQVTM and CDR2 is ANQGSEA. The CDR3 nucleotides are TGCAGCGGTACACTAGCGGCTAGCACAGATACGCAGTATTTT. Amino acid sequence: CSGTLAASTDTQYF.